Presented here are 23 T cell receptor beta chains from one specimen sequenced in a study of CD8 T cells in Susac syndrome. Reverse transcription used roughly 0.5 to 1 ug RNA and random hexamers. A single record per CDR3 protein comes from TCRdb applying MiXCR to the immunoSEQ multiplex PCR reads. The table records some 140,000 distinct CDR3 sequences, roughly 80% of them present only once. Sequencing input: CD8+ T cells from PBMCs. The receptors here all came from a human donor with multiple sclerosis.

DNA for the CDR3: TGCGCCAGCCGCCCCTTGATGGGGGTCACAGATACGCAGTATTTT. It specifies CASRPLMGVTDTQYF. V usage is TRBV5-1 and J usage is TRBJ2-3; tentatively, D is TRBD1 or TRBD2 (5 bases each). Per germline, CDR1 SGHRS and CDR2 YFSETQ. CDR3 length equals 15 residues. The germline V and J ends were trimmed by 7 bases and 2 bases, with 17 bases remaining between them.

The V call is TRBV29-1, the J call TRBJ2-1; 11 bases are a match to TRBD1. V was clipped by 6 bases and J by 7 bases; unmatched bases: 11. Germline loops: CDR1 SQVTM, CDR2 ANQGSEA. CDR3 length: 15 residues. The CDR3 loop reads CSVGGTGGLGNEQFF. The CDR3 nucleotides read TGCAGCGTCGGGGGGACAGGGGGACTTGGGAATGAGCAGTTCTTC.

This chain uses TRBV5-6 with TRBJ1-1; D is possibly TRBD1 (5 bases). This CDR3 spans 13 amino acids. Trimming took 2 bases from V and 8 from J, leaving 13 bases between them. CDR1 is SGHDT and CDR2 is YYEEEE in the germline V gene. CDR3 loop: CASSLGDVLEAFF. The DNA for the CDR3 is TGTGCCAGCAGCTTAGGGGACGTTCTGGAAGCTTTCTTT. The full variable domain, rest sourced from reference TRBV5-6 and TRBJ1-1, is DAGVTQSPTHLIKTRGQQVTLRCSPKSGHDTVSWYQQALGQGPQFIFQYYEEEERQRGNFPDRFSGHQFPNYSSELNVNALLLGDSALYLCASSLGDVLEAFFGQGTRLTVV.

As DNA, the CDR3 is TGTGCCAGCAGTTTATCTCGGGGTTCCTACAATGAGCAGTTCTTC. It encodes CASSLSRGSYNEQFF. V usage is TRBV28 and J usage is TRBJ2-1; D is perhaps TRBD2 (5 bases). The germline V gene encodes CDR1 MDHEN and CDR2 SYDVKM. The CDR3 sequence is 15 residues long. The V end was cut by 1 base, the J end by 1 base, with 8 bases between.

The chain links TRBV16 to TRBJ1-4; 9 positions agree with TRBD1. The CDR3 is 18 amino acids. Germline V gene sequence: CDR1 KGHSY, CDR2 FQNENV. The V segment lost 2 bases and the J segment 5 bases; nucleotides outside the gene matches: 12. The CDR3 loop reads CASSQVSGKTGGNEKLFF. CDR3 nucleotides: TGTGCCAGCAGCCAAGTTTCGGGGAAAACAGGGGGCAATGAAAAACTGTTTTTT.

The sample holds one count of this clonotype. This chain connects TRBV27 to TRBJ2-5; D perhaps matches TRBD1 (6 bases). The CDR3 has 14 residues. Germline assignment: CDR1 MNHEY and CDR2 SMNVEV (reference sequence). Between the trimmed V and J ends, which lost 6 bases and 3 bases, there was a span of 14 bases. CDR3 coding DNA: TGTGCCAGCAGCTCCCTGGCAGGGGAAGAGACCCAGTACTTC. This gives the protein CASSSLAGEETQYF.

There are a few counts of this clonotype. The chain uses TRBV6-1 and TRBJ2-7; no clear D gene. Between the trimmed V and J ends, which lost 2 bases and 4 bases, there was a span of 3 bases. The CDR3 contains 11 residues. Germline loops: CDR1 MNHNS, CDR2 SASEGT. The CDR3 loop reads CASSEFYEQYF. The DNA of the CDR3 is TGTGCCAGCAGTGAATTTTACGAGCAGTACTTC.

The genes are TRBV30 and TRBJ2-7, with D possibly being TRBD1 (5 bases). The CDR3 runs 12 residues. The germline V gene has CDR1 GTSNPN and CDR2 SVGIG (reference sequence). V lost 1 base and J 3 bases, leaving 7 bases between the germline ends. This chain's CDR3 is CAWSGTLYEQYV. DNA of the CDR3: TGTGCCTGGAGTGGGACACTCTACGAGCAGTACGTC.

The chain is built from TRBV13 and TRBJ2-3, with TRBD1 matching over 10 bases. V was clipped by 4 bases and J by 4 bases; unmatched bases: 14. CDR1 is PRHDT, CDR2 FYEKMQ, per germline (reference sequence). This CDR3 spans 18 amino acids. CDR3 protein: CASSSYPPGQGRADTQYF. The CDR3 DNA follows: TGTGCCAGCAGCTCATACCCGCCGGGACAGGGGAGAGCAGATACGCAGTATTTT. The variable domain in full, with the rest retrieved from reference TRBV13 and TRBJ2-3, is AAGVIQSPRHLIKEKRETATLKCYPIPRHDTVYWYQQGPGQDPQFLISFYEKMQSDKGSIPDRFSAQQFSDYHSELNMSSLELGDSALYFCASSSYPPGQGRADTQYFGPGTRLTVL.

A single count supports this clonotype. This chain uses TRBV2 with TRBJ1-5; 9 nucleotides align to TRBD1. The trim removed 6 bases at V and 7 bases at J, leaving 7 bases unmatched. Germline assignment: CDR1 SNHLY and CDR2 FYNNEI. The CDR3 sequence is 14 residues long. The CDR3, as DNA: TGTGCCAGCAGGGGATACAGGGGGCACCAGCCCCAGCATTTT. Its translation: CASRGYRGHQPQHF.

This clonotype showed up just a few times. The chain recombines TRBV12-3 or TRBV12-4 with TRBJ2-2, with no clear D. CDR3 size: 14 residues. V was clipped by 9 bases and J by 1 base, with 12 bases between them. This chain's CDR3 is CASAEVRNTGELFF. The CDR3 coding sequence is TGTGCCAGTGCTGAGGTGAGGAACACCGGGGAGCTGTTTTTT.

This chain uses TRBV7-2 with TRBJ2-5; TRBD1 might be the D (5 bases). CDR1 is SGHTA, CDR2 FQGNSA, per germline. V lost 3 bases to trimming and J lost 1 base, with 9 bases between them. This CDR3 has 14 residues. The CDR3 sequence is CASSFTGPQETQYF. The DNA for the CDR3 is TGTGCCAGCAGCTTTACAGGACCCCAAGAGACCCAGTACTTC.

V is TRBV27 and J is TRBJ2-7; D gene uncertain. The CDR3 extends over 13 amino acids. With 2 bases removed from V and 1 base from J, the gap between germline ends came to 6 bases. Germline V gene sequence: CDR1 MNHEY, CDR2 SMNVEV (reference sequence). The CDR3 DNA reads as TGTGCCAGCAGTTTAGCGGCTTCCTACGAGCAGTACTTC. Its protein is CASSLAASYEQYF.

With regard to this clonotype: The junction does not match germline at one end; this may be a read error. The CDR3 here is CGSSPPETTYEQYF. The CDR3 DNA reads as TGTGGCAGCTCACCCCCCGAGACAACGTACGAGCAGTACTTC. The genes are TRBV18 and TRBJ2-7; no clear D. CDR3 size: 14 residues. The germline CDR1 and CDR2 sequences are KGHSH and LQKENI. The full variable domain, its missing parts supplied by reference TRBV18 and TRBJ2-7, is NAGVMQNPRHLVRRRGQEARLRCSPMKGHSHVYWYRQLPEEGLKFMVYLQKENIIDESGMPKERFSAEFPKEGPSILRIQQVVRGDSAAYFCGSSPPETTYEQYFGPGTRLTVT.

This clonotype showed up just once. In DNA form, the CDR3 reads TGTGCCAGCACTAGCGGGTACAGCTCCTACAATGAGCAGTTCTTC. Encoded protein: CASTSGYSSYNEQFF. This sequence joins TRBV5-6 and TRBJ2-1, with 8 bases lining up with TRBD2. There are 15 residues in the CDR3. V trimming: 6 bases; J trimming: 0 bases; junction bases outside the gene matches: 5. CDR1 is SGHDT, CDR2 YYEEEE, per germline.

The chain couples TRBV2 to TRBJ2-1; 9 bases agree with TRBD2. The V segment lost 3 bases and the J segment 8 bases; nucleotides outside the gene matches: 8. The CDR3 sequence is 15 residues long. Germline V CDR1 and CDR2: SNHLY, FYNNEI. CDR3 region: CASSEWAGGPDEQFF. The DNA for the CDR3 is TGTGCCAGCAGTGAGTGGGCGGGAGGGCCTGATGAGCAGTTCTTC.

V gene TRBV19 combines with J gene TRBJ1-2; 8 bases line up with TRBD1. Trimming took 9 bases from V and 4 from J; bases not matched to a gene: 4. Germline V gene sequence: CDR1 LNHDA, CDR2 SQIVND (reference sequence). CDR3 length: 12 amino acids. This CDR3 reads CASGQGLYGYTF. The DNA of the CDR3 is TGTGCCAGCGGACAGGGCCTCTATGGCTACACCTTC.

This sequence joins TRBV19 and TRBJ1-4, with a possible D match to TRBD1 (5 bases). V was clipped by 0 bases and J by 0 bases, with 8 bases between them. Germline V gene data show CDR1 as LNHDA and CDR2 as SQIVND (reference sequence). CDR3 length: 16 residues. CDR3 amino acids: CASSIDLGATNEKLFF. CDR3 bases: TGTGCCAGTAGTATAGATCTGGGGGCAACTAATGAAAAACTGTTTTTT.

The V gene is TRBV5-4, the J gene TRBJ1-1; no clear D. The CDR3 loop spans 14 amino acids. Per germline, CDR1 SGHNT and CDR2 YYREEE (reference sequence). With 4 bases removed from V and 4 bases from J, the gap between germline ends came to 14 bases. CDR3 residues: CASSPERSGTEAFF. The CDR3 nucleotides are TGTGCCAGCAGCCCGGAACGATCGGGCACTGAAGCTTTCTTT.

The genes are TRBV9 and TRBJ2-1; 12 bases map to TRBD2. J was trimmed by 8 bases and V by 4 bases; bases with no gene match: 4. The CDR3 spans 14 residues. Looked up from germline, CDR1 is SGDLS and CDR2 is YYNGEE. The CDR3 is CASSSSGRVDEQFF. CDR3 nucleotides: TGTGCCAGCAGCTCTAGCGGGAGGGTTGATGAGCAGTTCTTC. Combining the CDR3 with reference TRBV9 and TRBJ2-1 gives the whole variable domain DSGVTQTPKHLITATGQRVTLRCSPRSGDLSVYWYQQSLDQGLQFLIQYYNGEERAKGNILERFSAQQFPDLHSELNLSSLELGDSALYFCASSSSGRVDEQFFGPGTRLTVL.

The sample holds a few counts of this clonotype. The gene calls are TRBV6-5 and TRBJ2-5; tentative D call: TRBD2 (5 bases). Germline-derived CDR1 and CDR2 are MNHEY and SVGAGI. The ends were cut back, 3 bases at V and 5 bases at J, with 10 bases in the middle. The CDR3 totals 13 residues. In DNA, the CDR3 is TGTGCCAGCAGTTATGTTAGGGAGGAGACCCAGTACTTC. Its protein is CASSYVREETQYF.

The rearrangement joins TRBV20-1 to TRBJ2-7, with D possibly being TRBD1 (5 bases). Per germline, CDR1 DFQATT and CDR2 SNEGSKA (reference sequence). The CDR3 is 15 amino acids. Between the trimmed V and J ends, which lost 0 bases and 3 bases, there was a span of 15 bases. CDR3: CSARDQETVYYEQYF. CDR3 in DNA: TGCAGTGCTAGAGATCAGGAGACAGTCTACTACGAGCAGTACTTC.

The V and J genes are TRBV28 and TRBJ2-1; maybe TRBD2 (5 bases). Trimming removed 5 bases from V and 8 bases from J, with 19 bases in between. Germline loops: CDR1 MDHEN, CDR2 SYDVKM. The CDR3 contains 15 residues. The CDR3 nucleotides are TGTGCCAGCAGTCCCCGGGAAGGCCCGAGGGATGAGCAGTTCTTC. Its translation is CASSPREGPRDEQFF.